Below, one TCR beta chain is given with its context. Antigen specificity is unknown. The data were taken from a study of T-cell memory formation after mild COVID-19. Study overall: Clusters were largely donor specific. Study outcomes and limitations: The pre-infection memory compartment contained some responding clones, suggesting cross-reactive memory joined.

V shed 5 bases and J 6 bases; nucleotides not matched to a gene: 6. The CDR3 has 15 amino acids. Germline values: CDR1 SGHTA, CDR2 FQGTGA. TCRdb fed the 5' RACE reads into MiXCR, producing one record per CDR3 protein. The data contain approximately 250,000 distinct CDR3 sequences, over 15% of them singletons. The J gene is TRBJ2-3, the V gene TRBV7-3; 12 bases agree with TRBD2. The receptor was isolated from a man younger than 30 who had mild COVID-19 (a few samples of this study predate the infection). Cell type and time point are not known. Sequenced input: PBMCs or a T cell subset sorted from them (not recorded which). Here the CDR3 DNA reads TGTGCCAGCAGCGCTAGCGGGGGGGCGTTTGATACGCAGTATTTT. Translation: CASSASGGAFDTQYF.